This T cell receptor beta chain was found in a study of T cells in Graves' hyperthyroidism and ophthalmopathy. This clonotype was detected only once. Authors of the study amplified TCR beta CDR3 regions from RNA transcripts. RT-PCR in the first round (using the HTBI primer set) targeted the TCR CDR3. TCRdb itself ran the multiplex PCR reads through MiXCR, one entry per CDR3 protein. This sample carries about 99,000 distinct CDR3 sequences, around 50% of them seen once, and the ten largest clones take approximately 25%. V lost 5 bases, J lost 2 bases, and 2 bases stayed unmatched. The CDR3 loop spans 14 amino acids. The germline V gene has CDR1 SEHNR and CDR2 FQNEAQ (reference sequence).

This TCR was recovered from a man aged 35-49 years with Graves' hyperthyroidism. Sequenced sample: blood. The chain couples TRBV7-9 to TRBJ2-7; 11 nucleotides agree with TRBD2. The CDR3 is CASSKGLAAYEQYF. The CDR3 DNA is TGTGCCAGCAGCAAGGGACTAGCGGCCTACGAGCAGTACTTC.